These 13 T cell receptor beta chains originate from one sample sequenced in a study of T cell repertoires in cytomegalovirus infection. TCRdb redid the calling of the reads with MiXCR, one entry per CDR3 protein. This repertoire shows some 700,000 distinct CDR3 sequences, less than 40% found once; its top ten account for roughly 2.8%. The specimen was PBMCs. The receptors derive from a human donor in good health (CMV status not recorded). Some clones in this sample may be carry-over from other donors' samples.

The chain has TRBV15 and TRBJ2-1; maybe TRBD1 (5 bases). The germline V and J ends were trimmed by 1 base and 6 bases, with 10 bases remaining between them. Germline V gene lookup returns CDR1 LNHNV and CDR2 YYDKDF (reference sequence). The CDR3 is 14 residues long. DNA for the CDR3: TGTGCCACCAGCAGAGCTACCAGGGTCAATGAGCAGTTCTTC. Its translation: CATSRATRVNEQFF. Combining the CDR3 with reference TRBV15 and TRBJ2-1 gives the whole variable domain DAMVIQNPRYQVTQFGKPVTLSCSQTLNHNVMYWYQQKSSQAPKLLFHYYDKDFNNEADTPDNFQSRRPNTSFCFLDIRSPGLGDTAMYLCATSRATRVNEQFFGPGTRLTVL.

This chain connects TRBV7-9 to TRBJ1-2, with unresolved D. Trimming took 0 bases from V and 4 from J, leaving 18 bases between them. Germline values: CDR1 SEHNR, CDR2 FQNEAQ (reference sequence). The CDR3 spans 17 residues. The CDR3 DNA sequence: TGTGCCAGCAGCTTAGCGTGGGAGTCACCAATTCTCTATGGCTACACCTTC. Protein sequence: CASSLAWESPILYGYTF.

Only a few counts were recorded for this clonotype. The rearrangement joins TRBV7-8 to TRBJ1-2; D is possibly TRBD1 (6 bases). V dropped 8 bases and J dropped 2 bases, with 21 bases sitting between them. Germline V gene sequence: CDR1 SGHVS, CDR2 FQNEAQ. The CDR3 runs to 16 residues. In DNA form, the CDR3 reads TGTGCCAGCCAGGAGGCTGGGACAATCCAGAACTATGGCTACACCTTC. Its translation is CASQEAGTIQNYGYTF.

This clonotype was seen many times. V is TRBV7-2 and J is TRBJ1-5; perhaps TRBD1 as D (5 bases). The CDR3 consists of 14 residues. Germline CDR1 SGHTA, CDR2 FQGNSA. V gave up 1 base and J gave up 6 bases, with 10 bases separating them. DNA for the CDR3: TGTGCCAGCAGCTTAGGGCAGGGCCCTCAGCCCCAGCATTTT. As protein: CASSLGQGPQPQHF.

The chain couples TRBV19 to TRBJ1-1, with D possibly being TRBD1 (5 bases). Looked up from germline, CDR1 is LNHDA and CDR2 is SQIVND (reference sequence). The V gene lost 7 bases and the J gene lost 0 bases, with 12 bases spanning the gap. The CDR3 covers 14 residues. CDR3 bases: TGTGCCAGTATGGGACGGGCCATGAACACTGAAGCTTTCTTT. The encoded protein is CASMGRAMNTEAFF. Full variable domain (outside the CDR3, taken from reference TRBV19 and TRBJ1-1): DGGITQSPKYLFRKEGQNVTLSCEQNLNHDAMYWYRQDPGQGLRLIYYSQIVNDFQKGDIAEGYSVSREKKESFPLTVTSAQKNPTAFYLCASMGRAMNTEAFFGQGTRLTVV.

The chain has TRBV12-3 or TRBV12-4 and TRBJ1-1, with no clear D. Trimming shortened V by 6 bases and J by 10 bases, and 12 bases separated the two germline ends. This CDR3 has 11 residues. CDR3 bases: TGTGCCAGCAGCCCTTGGGCTGGAGCTTTCTTT. The encoded protein is CASSPWAGAFF.

The chain is built from TRBV5-1 and TRBJ1-1; no reliable D call. The CDR3 covers 12 residues. Trimming removed 5 bases from V and 1 base from J, with 6 bases in between. Germline V gene sequence: CDR1 SGHRS, CDR2 YFSETQ. This CDR3 reads CASRVANTEAFF. As DNA, the CDR3 is TGCGCCAGCAGGGTGGCGAACACTGAAGCTTTCTTT.

This chain connects TRBV28 to TRBJ1-6, with 9 bases matching TRBD1. CDR1 and CDR2 (germline): MDHEN, SYDVKM. The CDR3 loop spans 15 amino acids. V was clipped by 4 bases and J by 10 bases; unmatched bases: 8. The CDR3 reads CASSSPGQGHSPLHF. CDR3 coding DNA: TGTGCCAGCAGTTCCCCGGGACAGGGACACTCACCCCTCCACTTT.

The V and J genes are TRBV2 and TRBJ1-6, with D unresolved. Germline CDR1 and CDR2: SNHLY and FYNNEI. V lost 6 bases and J 8 bases, leaving 8 bases between the germline ends. There are 12 residues in the CDR3. CDR3 loop: CASSTRDSPLHF. Written as DNA, the CDR3 is TGTGCCAGCAGCACCAGAGATTCACCCCTCCACTTT.

This clonotype appeared many times. The DNA for the CDR3 is TGCGCCAGCAGCCGGGACAGAAGAACTAATGAAAAACTGTTTTTT. Protein product: CASSRDRRTNEKLFF. The chain combines TRBV5-1 with TRBJ1-4; 7 bases are shared with TRBD1. CDR3 size: 15 residues. The germline V gene has CDR1 SGHRS and CDR2 YFSETQ. Unmatched junction bases numbered 4, after V lost 4 bases and J lost 1 base. Combining the CDR3 with reference TRBV5-1 and TRBJ1-4 gives the whole variable domain KAGVTQTPRYLIKTRGQQVTLSCSPISGHRSVSWYQQTPGQGLQFLFEYFSETQRNKGNFPGRFSGRQFSNSRSEMNVSTLELGDSALYLCASSRDRRTNEKLFFGSGTQLSVL.

The J gene is TRBJ1-5, the V gene TRBV28, with D unresolved. V lost 4 bases, J lost 4 bases, and 17 bases lay in between. Germline V gene data show CDR1 as MDHEN and CDR2 as SYDVKM. This CDR3 region has 16 residues. CDR3 amino acids: CASSSQDHVYNQPQHF. The CDR3 region has the DNA TGTGCCAGCAGTTCCCAGGACCACGTCTATAATCAGCCCCAGCATTTT. Variable domain in full (rest from reference TRBV28 and TRBJ1-5): DVKVTQSSRYLVKRTGEKVFLECVQDMDHENMFWYRQDPGLGLRLIYFSYDVKMKEKGDIPEGYSVSREKKERFSLILESASTNQTSMYLCASSSQDHVYNQPQHFGDGTRLSIL.

The rearrangement links TRBV27 to TRBJ1-2; the D is unclear. This CDR3 region has 13 residues. V lost 5 bases and J lost 8, with 15 bases in between. Germline V gene lookup returns CDR1 MNHEY and CDR2 SMNVEV (reference sequence). Here the CDR3 reads CASSGAQGRGYTF. CDR3 bases: TGTGCCAGCAGTGGCGCCCAAGGGCGCGGCTACACCTTC.

V and J are TRBV24-1 and TRBJ2-1; TRBD2 agrees at 16 bases. CDR1 KGHDR and CDR2 SFDVKD come from the germline V gene. The V segment lost 3 bases and the J segment 9 bases; nucleotides outside the gene matches: 10. The CDR3 extends over 18 amino acids. CDR3 amino acids: CATSDRGLAGGPYGEQFF. The DNA of the CDR3 is TGTGCCACCAGTGATCGGGGACTAGCGGGGGGGCCTTACGGTGAGCAGTTCTTC.